One and the same sample provided the 15 T cell receptor beta chains below, sequenced in a study of cytomegalovirus exposure and HLA in healthy donors. The PCR contained 60 Vbeta and 13 Jbeta primers. Method: immunoSEQ multiplex PCR; TCRdb's copy keeps in-frame clones and lacks some. The table lists approximately 120,000 clones, about four fifths of them singletons. The specimen sequenced was PBMCs. The receptors here all came from a man aged 18 to 35 in good health and CMV-seronegative.

This chain joins TRBV6-1 and TRBJ1-5; 10 bases fit TRBD1. V lost 4 bases and J lost 6; bases outside the gene matches: 6. Germline V gives CDR1 MNHNS, CDR2 SASEGT. The CDR3 is 15 residues long. CDR3 sequence: CASSGLDRGPQPQHF. In DNA form, the CDR3 reads TGTGCCAGCAGTGGCCTTGACAGGGGGCCTCAGCCCCAGCATTTT.

The chain couples TRBV4-1 to TRBJ1-5; D not certain. Germline V gives CDR1 MGHRA, CDR2 YSYEKL. This CDR3 comprises 13 residues. With 3 bases removed from V and 14 bases from J, the gap between germline ends came to 17 bases. The CDR3 loop reads CASSHPSGENKHF. In DNA form, the CDR3 reads TGCGCCAGCAGCCACCCCTCCGGGGAAAACAAGCATTTT.

The J gene is TRBJ1-2, the V gene TRBV6-5; 10 bases are shared with TRBD1. CDR3 size: 14 residues. V shed 8 bases, J shed 8 bases, and the junction held 11 bases outside the gene matches. The germline V gene has CDR1 MNHEY and CDR2 SVGAGI. CDR3: CASRLGGDRGGYTF. The CDR3 region has the DNA TGTGCCAGCCGCCTCGGAGGGGACAGGGGAGGCTACACCTTC.

V gene TRBV19 combines with J gene TRBJ2-5; TRBD1 agrees at 7 bases. The CDR3 consists of 14 residues. Germline CDR1 is LNHDA and CDR2 is SQIVND (reference sequence). With V trimmed by 7 bases and J by 0 bases, 5 bases remained unmatched. The CDR3: CASNPGTDQETQYF. The DNA for the CDR3 is TGTGCCAGTAACCCAGGGACAGACCAAGAGACCCAGTACTTC.

The chain couples TRBV2 to TRBJ2-7, with no clear D. Germline V CDR1 and CDR2: SNHLY, FYNNEI. This CDR3 region has 12 residues. V gave up 3 bases and J gave up 1 base, with 4 bases separating them. DNA for the CDR3: TGTGCCAGCAGTGATTTATCCTACGAGCAGTACTTC. It translates to CASSDLSYEQYF.

The chain uses TRBV14 and TRBJ1-5; weak D call: TRBD1 (6 bases). The CDR3 runs 13 residues. Trimming left V 0 bases short and J 12 bases short, with 12 bases between. Germline V lookup: CDR1 SGHDN, CDR2 FVKESK. CDR3 bases: TGTGCCAGCAGCCAAGACAACAGGGTCAACCAGCATTTT. Its protein is CASSQDNRVNQHF.

The chain couples TRBV5-1 to TRBJ2-7; weak D call: TRBD2 (6 bases). Germline V gene sequence: CDR1 SGHRS, CDR2 YFSETQ. This CDR3 region has 14 residues. Trimming pared 1 base from V and 7 bases from J, leaving 15 bases between. The CDR3 sequence: CASSLRAGKREQYF. Written as DNA, the CDR3 is TGCGCCAGCAGCTTGCGAGCGGGCAAGAGGGAGCAGTACTTC.

This clone was seen only once. The chain is built from TRBV13 and TRBJ2-7; the D gene is possibly TRBD1 (6 bases). CDR3 length: 15 residues. V lost 5 bases to trimming and J lost 1 base, with 15 bases between them. The germline V gene encodes CDR1 PRHDT and CDR2 FYEKMQ (reference sequence). The CDR3 nucleotides read TGTGCCAGCAGCCATTCCAGACAGGTTTCCTACGAGCAGTACTTC. As protein: CASSHSRQVSYEQYF.

The chain joins TRBV16 to TRBJ1-6; 9 nucleotides line up with TRBD1. Trimming took 2 bases from V and 6 from J; bases not matched to a gene: 2. Germline CDR1 is KGHSY and CDR2 is FQNENV. The CDR3 is 15 amino acids. For the CDR3, the DNA is TGTGCCAGCAGCCAAGCGGGACAGGGTAATTCACCCCTCCACTTT. Protein product: CASSQAGQGNSPLHF.

This clone was seen a few times. The V call is TRBV7-6, the J call TRBJ2-4; D is perhaps TRBD2 (5 bases). This CDR3 comprises 14 residues. The V end was cut by 0 bases, the J end by 5 bases, with 8 bases between. Germline V gene sequence: CDR1 SGHVS, CDR2 FNYEAQ. CDR3 in DNA: TGTGCCAGCAGCTTAGCGCCGGAGGAAAACATTCAGTACTTC. It is translated as CASSLAPEENIQYF.

The gene calls are TRBV27 and TRBJ1-2; D is perhaps TRBD1 (6 bases). V gave up 6 bases and J gave up 4 bases, with 21 bases separating them. Germline CDR1 and CDR2: MNHEY and SMNVEV (reference sequence). The length of the CDR3 is 16 residues. The DNA for the CDR3 is TGTGCCAGCAGAAGGCCTACAGGGCAGGGGAGCTATGGCTACACCTTC. It is translated as CASRRPTGQGSYGYTF.

Regarding this clone: The sample carries other DNA sequences with the same CDR3. The chain carries TRBV7-2 and TRBJ2-5, with TRBD2 identical over 9 bases. In germline, CDR1 is SGHTA, CDR2 FQGNSA. The CDR3 covers 14 residues. After removal of 1 base from V and 5 bases from J, the junction contained 2 bases not matched to a gene. The CDR3 DNA reads TGTGCCAGCAGCTTAGGCGGGGGGGCGGAGACCCAGTACTTC. It specifies CASSLGGGAETQYF.

V usage is TRBV9 and J usage is TRBJ2-2, with D maybe TRBD1 (5 bases). Trimming took 3 bases from V and 6 from J, leaving 6 bases between them. Germline assignment: CDR1 SGDLS and CDR2 YYNGEE. CDR3 length: 12 amino acids. The CDR3 loop is CASSEGAGELFF. The CDR3 DNA sequence: TGTGCCAGCAGCGAAGGGGCCGGGGAGCTGTTTTTT.

The rearrangement uses TRBV13 and TRBJ1-1; tentative D call: TRBD1 (6 bases). The V gene lost 0 bases and the J gene lost 0 bases, with 8 bases spanning the gap. The CDR3 has 15 amino acids. CDR1 and CDR2 from the germline V gene are PRHDT and FYEKMQ (reference sequence). CDR3 residues: CASSLGGALNTEAFF. DNA of the CDR3: TGTGCCAGCAGCTTAGGGGGGGCCTTGAACACTGAAGCTTTCTTT.

The gene calls are TRBV5-8 and TRBJ2-2; 11 nucleotides line up with TRBD1. The CDR3 length is 17 residues. Germline lookup yields CDR1 SGHTS and CDR2 YDEGEE. The J segment lost 4 bases and the V segment lost 4 bases, leaving 9 bases of the junction unmatched. CDR3 sequence reads: CASSRGTGGSVTGELFF. The DNA of the CDR3 is TGTGCCAGCAGCCGTGGGACAGGGGGATCGGTCACCGGGGAGCTGTTTTTT.